The source of this T cell receptor beta chain is a study of T cell responses to AZD1222 COVID-19 vaccine. Some clones are missing from TCRdb's copy, which holds only in-frame ones; the method was immunoSEQ multiplex PCR. The profile shows over 140,000 clones, almost 95% of them singletons. CDR3 size: 13 residues. CDR1 and CDR2 from the germline V gene are ENHRY and SYGVKD. Germline trimming cut 11 bases from V and 5 bases from J; bases unmatched to any gene: 11. This sequence was found in an adult who received the AZD1222 COVID-19 vaccine. Specimen: peripheral blood, collected 28 days after the second AZD1222 dose. The rearrangement joins TRBV10-3 to TRBJ1-1; 7 nucleotides agree with TRBD1. CDR3 amino acids: CAVEQGRGTEAFF. The CDR3 DNA is TGTGCCGTTGAACAGGGGAGGGGAACTGAAGCTTTCTTT.